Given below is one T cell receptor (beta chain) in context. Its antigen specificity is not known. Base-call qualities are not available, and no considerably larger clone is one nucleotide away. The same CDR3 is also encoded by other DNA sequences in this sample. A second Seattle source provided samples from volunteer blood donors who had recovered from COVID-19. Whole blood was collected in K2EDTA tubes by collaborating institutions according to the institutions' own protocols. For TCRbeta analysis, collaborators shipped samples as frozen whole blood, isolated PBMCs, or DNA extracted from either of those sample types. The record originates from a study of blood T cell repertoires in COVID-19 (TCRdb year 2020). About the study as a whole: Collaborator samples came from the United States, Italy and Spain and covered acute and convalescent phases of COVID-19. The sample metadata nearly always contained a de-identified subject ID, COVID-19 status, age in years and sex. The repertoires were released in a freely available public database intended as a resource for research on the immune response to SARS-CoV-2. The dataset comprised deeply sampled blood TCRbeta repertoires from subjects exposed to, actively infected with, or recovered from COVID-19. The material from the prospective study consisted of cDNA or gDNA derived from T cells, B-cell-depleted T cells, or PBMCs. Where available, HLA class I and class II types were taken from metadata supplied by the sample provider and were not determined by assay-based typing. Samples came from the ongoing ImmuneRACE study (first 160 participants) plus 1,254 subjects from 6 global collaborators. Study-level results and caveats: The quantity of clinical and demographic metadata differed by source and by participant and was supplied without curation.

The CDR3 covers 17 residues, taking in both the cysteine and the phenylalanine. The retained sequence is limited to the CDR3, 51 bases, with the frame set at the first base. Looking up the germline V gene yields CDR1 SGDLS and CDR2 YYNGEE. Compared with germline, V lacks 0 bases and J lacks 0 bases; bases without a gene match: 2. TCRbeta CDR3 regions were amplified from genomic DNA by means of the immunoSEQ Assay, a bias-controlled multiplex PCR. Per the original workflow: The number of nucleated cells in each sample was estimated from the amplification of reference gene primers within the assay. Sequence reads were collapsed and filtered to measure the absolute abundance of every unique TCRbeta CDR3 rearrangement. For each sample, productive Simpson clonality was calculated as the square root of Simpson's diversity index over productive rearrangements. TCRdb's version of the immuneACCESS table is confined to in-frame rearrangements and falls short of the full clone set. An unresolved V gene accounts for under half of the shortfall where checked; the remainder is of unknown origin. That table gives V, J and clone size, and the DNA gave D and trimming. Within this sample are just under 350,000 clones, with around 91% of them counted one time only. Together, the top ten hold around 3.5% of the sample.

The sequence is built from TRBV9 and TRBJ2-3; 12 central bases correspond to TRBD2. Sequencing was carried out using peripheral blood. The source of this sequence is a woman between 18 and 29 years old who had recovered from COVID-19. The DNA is TGTGCCAGCAGCGTAGGGACTAGCGGGGCAAGCACAGATACGCAGTATTTT. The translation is CASSVGTSGASTDTQYF.